This TCR beta chain originates from a study of CD8+ T cells in alopecia areata. The V end lost 2 bases, the J end lost 0 bases, and 8 bases lay between the germline ends. This CDR3 has 14 residues. CDR1 and CDR2 from the germline V gene are MNHEY and SVGAGI. Reverse transcription of extracted RNA yielded cDNA, which provided the sequencing template. Sequenced by immunoSEQ multiplex PCR; TCRdb stores in-frame clones only, minus some. The repertoire holds 110,000 to 150,000 clones, roughly 61% seen once, with around 6.6% in the top ten. This clone was counted a few times. The chain couples TRBV6-5 to TRBJ2-7; weak D call: TRBD1 (5 bases). Source: CD4+ T cells sorted from blood, taken at week 0. The origin of this receptor is a human donor with alopecia areata. The CDR3, as DNA: TGTGCCAGCAGTTACCAGGGCAGCTCCTACGAGCAGTACTTC. It yields the protein CASSYQGSSYEQYF.